This is a list of T cell receptor beta chains from one sample in a study of regulatory T cells in long-lasting Graves disease. TCRdb independently ran MiXCR on the multiplex PCR reads; one entry per CDR3 protein. The data show some 280,000 distinct CDR3 sequences, roughly a fifth seen once. This specimen was peripheral blood mononuclear cells (PBMCs), taken when the disease was refractory, from a patient treated with antithyroid drugs. The receptor source for this set is a female donor with Graves disease. Both conserved end residues are part of each CDR3.

J: TRBJ2-2; V: TRBV2; CDR3: CARQEPTGELFF
J: TRBJ2-5; V: TRBV6-1; CDR3: CASSPQGRGQETQYF
J: TRBJ2-5; V: TRBV29-1; CDR3: CSVEGLAGEETQYF
J: TRBJ2-7; V: TRBV2; CDR3: CASNRESSYEQYF
J: TRBJ2-5; V: TRBV20-1; CDR3: CSAPAPVAFQETQYF
J: TRBJ1-4; V: TRBV28; CDR3: CASSLGRVNEKLFF
J: TRBJ1-5; V: TRBV2; CDR3: CASSDGQGSQPQHF
J: TRBJ2-1; V: TRBV28; CDR3: CASSLIGPYNGQFF
J: TRBJ1-5; V: TRBV19; CDR3: CASGWDSNQPQHF
J: TRBJ2-7; V: TRBV28; CDR3: CASSLIDGGQYF
J: TRBJ2-2; V: TRBV20-1; CDR3: CSAVAQGSNTGELFF
J: TRBJ1-4; V: TRBV29-1; CDR3: CSGGSTNEKLFF
J: TRBJ2-7; V: TRBV12-3/TRBV12-4; CDR3: CASSSGIEQYF
J: TRBJ1-1; V: TRBV6-1; CDR3: CASRNLGGDTEAFF
J: TRBJ1-5; V: TRBV6-1; CDR3: CASRDTINQPQHF
J: TRBJ2-7; V: TRBV28; CDR3: CASSIADRVSEQYF
J: TRBJ2-5; V: TRBV7-2; CDR3: CASSSATSGSPEYF
J: TRBJ1-6; V: TRBV11-2; CDR3: CASRRLTTGLNSPLHF
J: TRBJ2-1; V: TRBV28; CDR3: CASSLVGTGQTSGSYEQFF
J: TRBJ2-2; V: TRBV29-1; CDR3: CSVERHGTGELFF
J: TRBJ2-7; V: TRBV11-2; CDR3: CASSFYSEGEQYF
J: TRBJ1-2; V: TRBV6-5; CDR3: CASSYKWSGLDGYTF
J: TRBJ2-3; V: TRBV6-2/TRBV6-3; CDR3: CASSYSLAGGTDTQYF
J: TRBJ2-1; V: TRBV10-3; CDR3: CAIALAGVNEQFF
J: TRBJ2-2; V: TRBV9; CDR3: CASSVGGANGELFF
J: TRBJ1-6; V: TRBV2; CDR3: CASTEGRDTYNSPLHF
J: TRBJ2-5; V: TRBV19; CDR3: CASSYWGSEETQYF
J: TRBJ2-7; V: TRBV14; CDR3: CASRLQGAGEQYF
J: TRBJ1-1; V: TRBV29-1; CDR3: CSVAGGKGGTEAFF
J: TRBJ2-7; V: TRBV5-1; CDR3: CASSTLGTDEQYF
J: TRBJ1-2; V: TRBV4-1; CDR3: CASSQPTGTNYGYTF
J: TRBJ1-5; V: TRBV6-1; CDR3: CASSRTGDSEGSPQHF
J: TRBJ2-7; V: TRBV6-1; CDR3: CASSDQGGGHEQYF
J: TRBJ1-3; V: TRBV28; CDR3: CASSRTVRFSGNTIYF
J: TRBJ2-6; V: TRBV29-1; CDR3: CSAEFSGANVLTF
J: TRBJ1-5; V: TRBV30; CDR3: CAWSVSQDQPQHF
J: TRBJ2-5; V: TRBV28; CDR3: CASSLGSEMSVGVWETQYF
J: -; V: TRBV20-1; CDR3: CSARGGTGGRNEQFF
J: TRBJ1-2; V: TRBV6-1; CDR3: CATTGDYTF
J: TRBJ2-7; V: TRBV4-1; CDR3: CASSQEVFGHPAYEQYF
J: TRBJ2-7; V: TRBV28; CDR3: CASSLDTYDTNSYEQYF
J: TRBJ1-4; V: TRBV3-1; CDR3: CASSQDGNEKLFF
J: TRBJ1-2; V: TRBV20-1; CDR3: CSADRQGNYGYTF
J: TRBJ1-1; V: TRBV27; CDR3: CASLPGHTNTEAFF
J: TRBJ1-5; V: TRBV19; CDR3: CASSERFGSNQPQHF
J: TRBJ2-7; V: TRBV29-1; CDR3: CSVGSGTYEQYF
J: TRBJ2-7; V: TRBV20-1; CDR3: CSASPDRSYEQYF
J: TRBJ2-5; V: TRBV14; CDR3: CASSQRQGWGETQYF